The 5 T cell receptor beta chains below all came from one sample that was sequenced in a study of OX40 agonist ivuxolimab in advanced cancers. TCRdb's copy holds only in-frame clones and misses some; the assay was immunoSEQ multiplex PCR. The sample contains about 83,000 clones, 75% to 95% of which appear only once. The input for sequencing was CD4+ or CD8+ T cells sorted from blood, taken in a trial of the OX40 agonist ivuxolimab. These receptor sequences come from an adult with an advanced solid tumor such as melanoma, head and neck, liver or kidney cancer.

The J gene is TRBJ2-1, the V gene TRBV25-1, with 12 positions matching TRBD2. Per germline, CDR1 MGHDK and CDR2 SYGVNS. The CDR3 is 17 amino acids. The junction had 11 bases not matched to a gene; V was cut back by 5 bases and J by 6 bases. CDR3 nucleotide sequence: TGTGCCAGCAGTCCCCTAGCGGGAGGGTCGTTTAGCAATGAGCAGTTCTTC. It codes for CASSPLAGGSFSNEQFF. The complete variable domain, with remaining parts taken from reference TRBV25-1 and TRBJ2-1, reads EADIYQTPRYLVIGTGKKITLECSQTMGHDKMYWYQQDPGMELHLIHYSYGVNSTEKGDLSSESTVSRIRTEHFPLTLESARPSHTSQYLCASSPLAGGSFSNEQFFGPGTRLTVL.

This clone was counted between two and nine times. This chain joins TRBV28 and TRBJ1-5; TRBD1 is a possible D gene (5 bases). This CDR3 contains 14 residues. Germline CDR1 reads MDHEN; CDR2 reads SYDVKM. V was shortened by 6 bases and J by 5 bases, with 14 bases between the two germline ends. In DNA form, the CDR3 reads TGTGCCAGCAGGACGGCACAGGCCGATCAGCCCCAGCATTTT. Translating it yields CASRTAQADQPQHF.

Comments on this clone: It is likely a read error, because the conserved phenylalanine at the end of the CDR3 is missing. Because the CDR3's place on the DNA is in doubt, the DNA is left out and the CDR3 is given as listed by TCRdb. The chain joins TRBV14 to TRBJ2-7. Germline lookup yields CDR1 SGHDN and CDR2 FVKESK. The CDR3 spans 12 amino acids, including both terminal residues. The CDR3: CASSQGAGTRLG.

V usage is TRBV7-2 and J usage is TRBJ2-1; 8 nucleotides agree with TRBD1. The germline CDR1 and CDR2 sequences are SGHTA and FQGNSA. This CDR3 comprises 15 residues. Losses at the gene ends were 7 bases for V and 0 bases for J; bases not matched to a gene: 5. The CDR3 nucleotides are TGTGCCAGCACGGACAGGGTGAGCTCCTACAATGAGCAGTTCTTC. Translating gives CASTDRVSSYNEQFF. The variable domain in full, with the rest retrieved from reference TRBV7-2 and TRBJ2-1, is GAGVSQSPSNKVTEKGKDVELRCDPISGHTALYWYRQSLGQGLEFLIYFQGNSAPDKSGLPSDRFSAERTGGSVSTLTIQRTQQEDSAVYLCASTDRVSSYNEQFFGPGTRLTVL.

The chain is built from TRBV28 and TRBJ1-4; TRBD1 agrees at 7 bases. Germline loops: CDR1 MDHEN, CDR2 SYDVKM. The CDR3 length is 19 residues. J gave up 0 bases and V 5 bases, and 15 bases lay outside the gene matches. CDR3: CASSNSRTPQGTTNEKLFF. CDR3 in DNA: TGTGCCAGCAGTAACTCCCGTACCCCACAGGGGACAACTAATGAAAAACTGTTTTTT.